This TCR beta chain was sequenced for a study of CD8 T cells in Susac syndrome. After extraction with the RNeasy kit, about 0.45 to 1 ug of the RNA was reverse transcribed using random hexamers. Across 54 Vbeta and 13 Jbeta, immunoSEQ multiplex PCR amplified TCR beta CDR3. TCRdb re-analysed the immunoSEQ multiplex PCR reads in MiXCR, keeping a single row per CDR3 protein. The sample consists of hundreds of thousands of distinct CDR3 sequences, approximately 92% of them appearing once. V lost 5 bases and J lost 2; bases outside the gene matches: 2. Germline V gene lookup returns CDR1 SGHRS and CDR2 YFSETQ. This CDR3 has 13 residues. A few counts support this clonotype.

V and J are TRBV5-1 and TRBJ2-3, with 7 bases identical to TRBD1. This TCR was sampled from a human donor with multiple sclerosis. The sequenced sample consisted of CD4+ T cells from PBMCs. CDR3 bases: TGCGCCAGCAGTCAGGGGGACACAGATACGCAGTATTTT. The encoded protein is CASSQGDTDTQYF.